These T cell receptor beta chains were read from a single sample in a study of cytomegalovirus exposure and HLA in healthy donors. Method: immunoSEQ multiplex PCR; TCRdb's copy keeps in-frame clones and lacks some. Of about 140,000 clones in the sample, 73% were seen once. Sequencing was carried out using PBMCs. These receptors were collected from a woman aged 40-49 years in good health and CMV-seronegative. Each CDR3 is given with its conserved first and last residue. The order of the fields is D gene, clone size, V gene, J gene, CDR3 protein, CDR3 DNA. D genes are given only for firm matches. The size entry is marked missing in some rows and otherwise reads once, few, many or a size class.

D gene: -
clone size: -
V gene: TRBV27
J gene: TRBJ2-1
CDR3 protein: CASSLSGPNEQFF
CDR3 DNA: TGTGCCAGCAGTTTATCGGGCCCGAATGAGCAGTTCTTC

D gene: -
clone size: few
V gene: TRBV5-1
J gene: TRBJ2-2
CDR3 protein: CASSLTGNTGELFF
CDR3 DNA: TGCGCCAGCAGCTTGACAGGGAACACCGGGGAGCTGTTTTTT

D gene: -
clone size: -
V gene: TRBV6-5
J gene: TRBJ1-2
CDR3 protein: CASRNTGRGGYTF
CDR3 DNA: TGTGCCAGCAGGAATACAGGGAGGGGTGGCTACACCTTC

D gene: TRBD1
clone size: -
V gene: TRBV19
J gene: TRBJ1-2
CDR3 protein: CASSGTTGNSYGYTF
CDR3 DNA: TGTGCCAGTAGCGGCACGACAGGGAATAGCTATGGCTACACCTTC

D gene: -
clone size: -
V gene: TRBV7-8
J gene: TRBJ1-5
CDR3 protein: CASSLATALGSNQPQHF
CDR3 DNA: TGTGCCAGCAGCTTAGCCACAGCATTGGGTAGCAATCAGCCCCAGCATTTT

D gene: -
clone size: -
V gene: TRBV10-1
J gene: TRBJ2-3
CDR3 protein: CASSERELADTQYF
CDR3 DNA: TGCGCCAGCAGTGAGCGGGAATTGGCAGATACGCAGTATTTT

D gene: TRBD1
clone size: -
V gene: TRBV2
J gene: TRBJ1-1
CDR3 protein: CASRGDSVNTEAFF
CDR3 DNA: TGTGCCAGCAGAGGGGACAGTGTCAACACTGAAGCTTTCTTT

D gene: TRBD1
clone size: -
V gene: TRBV27
J gene: TRBJ2-1
CDR3 protein: CASSFSRDSYLTEQFF
CDR3 DNA: TGTGCCAGCAGTTTTTCTCGGGACAGCTATTTGACTGAGCAGTTCTTC

D gene: -
clone size: -
V gene: TRBV7-2
J gene: TRBJ1-6
CDR3 protein: CASRPQGGVSPLHF
CDR3 DNA: TGTGCCAGCAGGCCCCAGGGTGGGGTTTCACCCCTCCACTTT

D gene: -
clone size: few
V gene: TRBV15
J gene: TRBJ1-2
CDR3 protein: CATSSNRVGYTF
CDR3 DNA: TGTGCCACCAGCAGTAACAGGGTCGGCTACACCTTC

D gene: TRBD2
clone size: few
V gene: TRBV7-9
J gene: TRBJ2-1
CDR3 protein: CASSPFTGLAGYNEQFF
CDR3 DNA: TGTGCCAGCAGCCCCTTTACCGGACTAGCGGGGTACAATGAGCAGTTCTTC

D gene: -
clone size: -
V gene: TRBV18
J gene: TRBJ1-1
CDR3 protein: CASSPAENTEAFF
CDR3 DNA: TGTGCCAGCTCACCCGCAGAGAACACTGAAGCTTTCTTT

D gene: TRBD2
clone size: -
V gene: TRBV7-9
J gene: TRBJ2-1
CDR3 protein: CASSSPRTSGGFYNEQFF
CDR3 DNA: TGTGCCAGCAGCTCTCCCCGGACTAGCGGGGGATTCTACAATGAGCAGTTCTTC

D gene: TRBD2
clone size: -
V gene: TRBV19
J gene: TRBJ2-1
CDR3 protein: CASSIGGAGTSEQFF
CDR3 DNA: TGTGCCAGTAGTATAGGGGGAGCGGGGACCTCTGAGCAGTTCTTC

D gene: -
clone size: few
V gene: TRBV9
J gene: TRBJ1-2
CDR3 protein: CASSVEATYNYGYTF
CDR3 DNA: TGTGCCAGCAGCGTAGAAGCGACTTATAACTATGGCTACACCTTC

D gene: -
clone size: -
V gene: TRBV20-1
J gene: TRBJ1-2
CDR3 protein: CSASQIGGFHF
CDR3 DNA: TGCAGTGCTAGTCAGATTGGTGGCTTTCATTTC

D gene: TRBD1
clone size: -
V gene: TRBV9
J gene: TRBJ1-2
CDR3 protein: CASSVGDRGSGYTF
CDR3 DNA: TGTGCCAGCAGCGTAGGGGACAGGGGGAGCGGCTACACCTTC

D gene: TRBD1
clone size: -
V gene: TRBV19
J gene: TRBJ1-2
CDR3 protein: CASSESPGQNYGYTF
CDR3 DNA: TGTGCCAGTAGTGAATCTCCGGGACAGAACTATGGCTACACCTTC

D gene: TRBD2
clone size: -
V gene: TRBV15
J gene: TRBJ2-1
CDR3 protein: CATSSLLAGGSYNEQFF
CDR3 DNA: TGTGCCACCAGCAGCTTACTAGCGGGGGGGTCTTACAATGAGCAGTTCTTC

D gene: TRBD1
clone size: -
V gene: TRBV6-6
J gene: TRBJ1-1
CDR3 protein: CASSAPDRGPEAFF
CDR3 DNA: TGTGCCAGCAGTGCCCCAGACAGGGGCCCTGAAGCTTTCTTT

D gene: -
clone size: -
V gene: TRBV13
J gene: TRBJ1-3
CDR3 protein: CASSSEWSGNTIYF
CDR3 DNA: TGTGCCAGCAGCTCGGAGTGGAGTGGAAACACCATATATTTT

D gene: -
clone size: few
V gene: TRBV4-1
J gene: TRBJ1-1
CDR3 protein: CASSQDEEAFF
CDR3 DNA: TGCGCCAGCAGCCAAGATGAGGAAGCTTTCTTT

D gene: -
clone size: -
V gene: TRBV11-2
J gene: TRBJ1-5
CDR3 protein: CASSLDRSNQPQHF
CDR3 DNA: TGTGCCAGCAGCTTAGATCGGAGCAATCAGCCCCAGCATTTT

D gene: TRBD1
clone size: few
V gene: TRBV2
J gene: TRBJ1-4
CDR3 protein: CASIKGAGEKLFF
CDR3 DNA: TGTGCCAGCATTAAGGGGGCTGGTGAAAAACTGTTTTTT

D gene: -
clone size: -
V gene: TRBV9
J gene: TRBJ1-2
CDR3 protein: CASSPSLQGTYGYTF
CDR3 DNA: TGTGCCAGCAGCCCCTCGTTACAGGGTACCTATGGCTACACCTTC

D gene: TRBD1
clone size: -
V gene: TRBV6-5
J gene: TRBJ2-7
CDR3 protein: CASSYSQGANYEQYF
CDR3 DNA: TGTGCCAGCAGTTACTCTCAGGGGGCGAACTACGAGCAGTACTTC

D gene: TRBD2
clone size: -
V gene: TRBV5-6
J gene: TRBJ2-3
CDR3 protein: CASSPGTTDRDTQYF
CDR3 DNA: TGTGCCAGCAGCCCCGGGACTACTGACCGAGATACGCAGTATTTT

D gene: TRBD2
clone size: -
V gene: TRBV13
J gene: TRBJ2-3
CDR3 protein: CASSPQLAGGTDTQYF
CDR3 DNA: TGTGCCAGCAGCCCTCAACTAGCGGGGGGTACAGATACGCAGTATTTT

D gene: -
clone size: -
V gene: TRBV4-1
J gene: TRBJ2-3
CDR3 protein: CASSQEKRYTDTQYF
CDR3 DNA: TGCGCCAGCAGCCAAGAAAAGCGGTACACAGATACGCAGTATTTT

D gene: -
clone size: -
V gene: TRBV5-6
J gene: TRBJ1-1
CDR3 protein: CASSSLRGNTEAFF
CDR3 DNA: TGTGCCAGCAGCTCCCTCAGGGGAAACACTGAAGCTTTCTTT

D gene: -
clone size: -
V gene: TRBV7-9
J gene: TRBJ1-2
CDR3 protein: CASSLDSVNYGYTF
CDR3 DNA: TGTGCCAGCAGCCTGGACAGCGTTAACTATGGCTACACCTTC

D gene: TRBD1
clone size: -
V gene: TRBV9
J gene: TRBJ1-2
CDR3 protein: CASSVGDREAYGYTF
CDR3 DNA: TGTGCCAGCAGCGTAGGGGACAGGGAGGCCTATGGCTACACCTTC

D gene: -
clone size: -
V gene: TRBV5-6
J gene: TRBJ2-1
CDR3 protein: CASSLVAGPEQFF
CDR3 DNA: TGTGCCAGCAGCTTGGTGGCAGGCCCAGAGCAGTTCTTC